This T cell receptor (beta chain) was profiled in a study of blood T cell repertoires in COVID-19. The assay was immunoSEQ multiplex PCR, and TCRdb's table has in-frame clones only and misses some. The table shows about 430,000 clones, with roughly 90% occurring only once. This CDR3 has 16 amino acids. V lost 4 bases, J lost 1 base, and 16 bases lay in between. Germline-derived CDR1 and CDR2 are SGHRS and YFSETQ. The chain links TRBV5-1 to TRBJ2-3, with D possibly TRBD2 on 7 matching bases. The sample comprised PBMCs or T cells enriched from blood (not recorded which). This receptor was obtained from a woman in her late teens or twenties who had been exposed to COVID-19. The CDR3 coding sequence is TGCGCCAGCAGCCCAGGAGGGGGGGGAGGCACAGATACGCAGTATTTT. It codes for CASSPGGGGGTDTQYF.